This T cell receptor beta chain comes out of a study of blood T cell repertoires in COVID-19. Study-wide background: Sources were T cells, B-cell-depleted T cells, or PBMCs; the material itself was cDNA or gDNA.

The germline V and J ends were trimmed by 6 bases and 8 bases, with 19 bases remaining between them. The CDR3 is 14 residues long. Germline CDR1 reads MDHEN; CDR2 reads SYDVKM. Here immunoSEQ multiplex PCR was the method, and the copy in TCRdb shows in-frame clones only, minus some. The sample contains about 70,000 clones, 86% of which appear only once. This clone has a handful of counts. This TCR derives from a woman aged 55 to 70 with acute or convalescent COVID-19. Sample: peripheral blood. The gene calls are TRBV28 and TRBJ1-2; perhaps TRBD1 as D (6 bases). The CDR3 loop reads CASRDRTLSWGYTF. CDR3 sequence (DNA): TGTGCCAGCAGAGACAGGACCCTGAGCTGGGGCTACACCTTC.